The T cell receptor beta chain described here comes from a study of quantifying T cell responses using KT2 cells. Study summary: Reverse transcription used primers in the TCR alpha and beta constant regions. Estimated efficiency of the T4 ligation step was above 8.5% under optimum conditions.

This clonotype was detected many times. Each cDNA got a UMI-containing oligo ligated at its 3' end. An equimolar mix of RC1.1 and RC1.2 primed the beta chain across TRBC1 and TRBC2. From the second PCR onward, TCR alpha and beta chains were processed separately. TCRdb independently ran MiXCR on the UMI-ligation and nested PCR reads; one entry per CDR3 protein. The data show more than 55,000 distinct CDR3 sequences, roughly 12% seen once. Known numbers of the T cell clone KT2 were added to PBMC. This CDR3 has 14 amino acids. The germline V and J ends were trimmed by 2 bases and 5 bases, with 13 bases remaining between them. Germline V gene data show CDR1 as MGHDK and CDR2 as SYGVNS.

The chain employs TRBV25-1 and TRBJ2-7; D gene ambiguous. This TCR derives from a human donor. What was sequenced was PBMCs spiked with cells of the T cell clone KT2. The CDR3 spells CASSEGQVGHEQYF. DNA for the CDR3: TGTGCCAGCAGTGAAGGGCAGGTGGGTCACGAGCAGTACTTC.